This T cell receptor (beta chain) was recorded in a study of blood T cells in healthy people across ages. Trimming cost V 0 bases and J 7 bases, with 7 bases left between them. The length of the CDR3 is 13 residues. CDR1 and CDR2 from the germline V gene are SGHTA and FQGTGA. Points from the study as a whole: Higher diversity, along with more naive CD4+ cells, distinguished long-lived donors from aged donors. With age, beta diversity per million T cells declined roughly linearly, significantly by 30 to 50.

The sample holds a few counts of this clonotype. Its antigen is not known. The second PCR ran about 6 to 12 cycles with a sample-barcoded 5' primer and J-beta primers. Every sample returned 2.5 million or more CDR3-containing paired-end reads. TCRdb re-called the 5' RACE reads with MiXCR, one entry per CDR3 protein. The sample lists some 880,000 distinct CDR3 sequences; around 34% were seen once. J is TRBJ2-1 and V is TRBV7-3; D not certain. This TCR came from a man younger than 30 in good health. Source material: blood. The CDR3 spells CASSLTRINEQFF. DNA of the CDR3: TGTGCCAGCAGCTTAACAAGGATTAATGAGCAGTTCTTC. Using reference TRBV7-3 and TRBJ2-1 for the parts outside the CDR3, the full variable domain is GAGVSQTPSNKVTEKGKYVELRCDPISGHTALYWYRQSLGQGPEFLIYFQGTGAADDSGLPNDRFFAVRPEGSVSTLKIQRTERGDSAVYLCASSLTRINEQFFGPGTRLTVL.